This entry concerns a single T cell receptor (beta chain). The sample belongs to a study of blood T cell repertoires in COVID-19. Assay used: immunoSEQ multiplex PCR; TCRdb lists only in-frame clones, some missing. The table shows approximately 330,000 clones, with 87% occurring only once. The germline V gene has CDR1 SGHNT and CDR2 YENEEA. V lost 3 bases to trimming and J lost 0 bases, with 7 bases between them. The CDR3 has 14 residues. Seattle enrolled patients during active infection and tracked them longitudinally. The rearrangement links TRBV11-3 to TRBJ2-3; perhaps TRBD1 as D (5 bases). This sequence was found in a man aged 25 to 40 with COVID-19, enrolled during active disease. Sequences were obtained from peripheral blood. CDR3 in amino acids: CASSLGPSTDTQYF. In nucleotides, the CDR3 is TGTGCCAGCAGCTTGGGGCCTAGCACAGATACGCAGTATTTT.